Listed here are 27 T cell receptor beta chains from one sample, sequenced in a study of cytomegalovirus exposure and HLA in healthy donors. The PCR used 60 Vbeta and 13 Jbeta primers. Only in-frame clones appear in the TCRdb table, and some are missing; sequencing was by immunoSEQ multiplex PCR. The sample has roughly 100,000 clones, 75% to 80% seen once. The sequencing input was PBMCs. The receptors come from a male donor in good health and CMV-seropositive.

The chain couples TRBV5-6 to TRBJ2-5; D call uncertain. CDR1 and CDR2 from the germline V gene are SGHDT and YYEEEE. There are 14 residues in the CDR3. V lost 3 bases to trimming and J lost 2 bases, with 11 bases between them. CDR3 protein: CASSYGSTQETQYF. As DNA, the CDR3 is TGTGCCAGCAGCTACGGGTCCACTCAAGAGACCCAGTACTTC.

The V call is TRBV27, the J call TRBJ2-7; TRBD2 agrees at 7 bases. Germline V lookup: CDR1 MNHEY, CDR2 SMNVEV (reference sequence). Unmatched junction bases numbered 9, after V lost 3 bases and J lost 7 bases. This CDR3 is 14 amino acids long. The CDR3 nucleotides are TGTGCCAGCAGTTTCACGTGGGAGGGCGGGGAGCAGTACTTC. Amino acids: CASSFTWEGGEQYF.

This chain links TRBV9 with TRBJ2-7; 8 bases are shared with TRBD1. CDR3 length: 15 residues. Germline lookup yields CDR1 SGDLS and CDR2 YYNGEE. The V and J ends lost 0 bases and 5 bases, in that order; junction bases with no gene match: 7. CDR3 amino acids: CASSVDGQGINEQYF. Here the CDR3 DNA reads TGTGCCAGCAGCGTAGATGGACAGGGAATCAACGAGCAGTACTTC.

This clone was observed a few times. This chain links TRBV20-1 with TRBJ1-2, with D uncertain. This CDR3 comprises 11 residues. Germline V CDR1 and CDR2: DFQATT, SNEGSKA (reference sequence). V lost 7 bases and J 8 bases, leaving 14 bases between the germline ends. CDR3 sequence: CSVPGLSGYTF. CDR3 DNA sequence: TGCAGTGTTCCGGGTCTTTCCGGCTACACCTTC.

The chain has TRBV7-9 and TRBJ2-3, with 7 bases matching TRBD2. Losses at the gene ends were 8 bases for V and 9 bases for J; bases not matched to a gene: 8. CDR1 SEHNR and CDR2 FQNEAQ come from the germline V gene (reference sequence). This CDR3 has 12 amino acids. The CDR3 sequence is CASGRLAGTQYF. The CDR3 nucleotides are TGTGCCAGCGGGCGACTAGCAGGGACGCAGTATTTT.

About this clone: An end of the junction does not agree with germline; a read error may underlie this. The rearrangement links TRBV7-9 to TRBJ2-7; 8 bases match TRBD2. The CDR3 has 14 amino acids. Germline V CDR1 and CDR2: SEHNR, FQNEAQ (reference sequence). CDR3 sequence reads: CSSSPGTSGNEQYF. The CDR3 DNA sequence: TGTTCCAGCAGTCCCGGGACTAGTGGGAACGAGCAGTACTTC.

With respect to this clone: Mismatch with germline at one junction end may stem from a read error. The rearrangement uses TRBV23-1 and TRBJ2-6; perhaps TRBD2 as D (5 bases). TRBV23-1 is an ORF for which the function is uncertain. CDR3 length: 15 residues. CDR3 sequence: CASTTFHERANGLTF. CDR3 nucleotides: TGCGCCAGCACCACATTCCACGAGAGGGCCAACGGCCTGACTTTC.

The chain has TRBV5-1 and TRBJ2-5, with a possible D match to TRBD2 (6 bases). Germline assignment: CDR1 SGHRS and CDR2 YFSETQ. This CDR3 has 13 amino acids. Trimming pared 4 bases from V and 5 bases from J, leaving 12 bases between. CDR3 nucleotide sequence: TGCGCCAGCAGCCTCGGGGGTGAGGAGACCCAGTACTTC. This gives the protein CASSLGGEETQYF.

The chain links TRBV6-1 to TRBJ1-2; weak D call: TRBD1 (5 bases). Germline CDR1 MNHNS, CDR2 SASEGT. This CDR3 has 12 amino acids. Trimming left V 10 bases short and J 3 bases short, with 12 bases between. The CDR3 protein is CATSETDYGYTF. The CDR3 DNA is TGTGCCACTTCCGAGACAGACTATGGCTACACCTTC.

V usage is TRBV7-2 and J usage is TRBJ2-7; D is undetermined. Between the trimmed V and J ends, which lost 7 bases and 4 bases, there was a span of 8 bases. This CDR3 is 11 amino acids long. Per the germline V gene, CDR1 is SGHTA and CDR2 is FQGNSA. CDR3 sequence (DNA): TGTGCCAGCACTCTCGGTTACGAGCAGTACTTC. It translates to CASTLGYEQYF.

The chain has TRBV7-3 and TRBJ2-3; 9 bases fit TRBD2. The germline V gene encodes CDR1 SGHTA and CDR2 FQGTGA. The trim removed 0 bases at V and 4 bases at J, leaving 5 bases unmatched. This CDR3 has 16 amino acids. CDR3 nucleotide sequence: TGTGCCAGCAGCTTAACAGCGGGAGGCCCCGCAGATACGCAGTATTTT. The encoded protein is CASSLTAGGPADTQYF. The full variable domain, its missing parts supplied by reference TRBV7-3 and TRBJ2-3, is GAGVSQTPSNKVTEKGKYVELRCDPISGHTALYWYRQSLGQGPEFLIYFQGTGAADDSGLPNDRFFAVRPEGSVSTLKIQRTERGDSAVYLCASSLTAGGPADTQYFGPGTRLTVL.

The chain carries TRBV29-1 and TRBJ1-2; no definite D call. The CDR3 covers 12 residues. The germline V gene has CDR1 SQVTM and CDR2 ANQGSEA. V lost 4 bases and J lost 4, with 10 bases in between. CDR3 coding DNA: TGCAGCGTTGTTCGGGGAGGCTATGGCTACACCTTC. As protein: CSVVRGGYGYTF. Together with reference TRBV29-1 and TRBJ1-2, the CDR3 gives the full variable domain: SAVISQKPSRDICQRGTSLTIQCQVDSQVTMMFWYRQQPGQSLTLIATANQGSEATYESGFVIDKFPISRPNLTFSTLTVSNMSPEDSSIYLCSVVRGGYGYTFGSGTRLTVV.

The chain combines TRBV7-2 with TRBJ1-1, with a possible D match to TRBD1 (6 bases). The length of the CDR3 is 14 residues. V was trimmed by 3 bases and J by 1 base, leaving 9 bases between them. CDR1 is SGHTA and CDR2 is FQGNSA in the germline V gene. In DNA, the CDR3 is TGTGCCAGCAGCTTCTCCAGGGGGAACACTGAAGCTTTCTTT. This sequence encodes CASSFSRGNTEAFF. The full variable domain, in which reference TRBV7-2 and TRBJ1-1 provide the parts outside the CDR3, is GAGVSQSPSNKVTEKGKDVELRCDPISGHTALYWYRQSLGQGLEFLIYFQGNSAPDKSGLPSDRFSAERTGGSVSTLTIQRTQQEDSAVYLCASSFSRGNTEAFFGQGTRLTVV.

CDR3 sequence (DNA): TGTGCCAGCAGTCCACAGTATGGCTACACCTTC. Protein: CASSPQYGYTF. The genes are TRBV6-6 and TRBJ1-2; D is unresolved. V was clipped by 5 bases and J by 5 bases, with 6 bases between them. Germline V gene data show CDR1 as MNHNY and CDR2 as SVGAGI (reference sequence). CDR3 length equals 11 residues.

The gene calls are TRBV28 and TRBJ2-1; no clear D. The CDR3 runs 13 residues. Deletions cut 1 base from V and 3 bases from J, with 4 bases between. CDR1 and CDR2 (germline): MDHEN, SYDVKM. The CDR3 DNA sequence: TGTGCCAGCAGTTTATCCAACTACAATGAGCAGTTCTTC. Protein product: CASSLSNYNEQFF.

The CDR3 loop is CASSPQGNTEAFF. The DNA for the CDR3 is TGTGCCAGCAGCCCGCAGGGGAACACTGAAGCTTTCTTT. The genes are TRBV5-5 and TRBJ1-1; tentatively, D is TRBD1 (5 bases). Germline V gene sequence: CDR1 SGHKS, CDR2 YYEKEE (reference sequence). The V end lost 4 bases, the J end lost 1 base, and 8 bases lay between the germline ends. The CDR3 runs to 13 residues.

The genes are TRBV28 and TRBJ1-5; no reliable D call. With 7 bases removed from V and 2 bases from J, the gap between germline ends came to 18 bases. The CDR3 loop spans 16 amino acids. The germline V gene encodes CDR1 MDHEN and CDR2 SYDVKM. DNA for the CDR3: TGTGCCAGCAATCTCGCCGGGGTGATGGGCAATCAGCCCCAGCATTTT. Its protein product is CASNLAGVMGNQPQHF.

The chain links TRBV4-2 to TRBJ2-3, with 8 bases fitting TRBD1. The CDR3 has 15 amino acids. V lost 3 bases, J lost 1 base, and 3 bases stayed unmatched. Per the germline V gene, CDR1 is LGHNA and CDR2 is YNFKEQ. The CDR3 spells CASSQGGQGTDTQYF. In DNA, the CDR3 is TGTGCCAGCAGCCAGGGGGGACAGGGCACAGATACGCAGTATTTT.

The rearrangement uses TRBV6-1 and TRBJ1-1; 10 nucleotides match TRBD1. Per the germline V gene, CDR1 is MNHNS and CDR2 is SASEGT. The CDR3 is 15 residues long. After removal of 7 bases from V and 5 bases from J, the junction contained 10 bases not matched to a gene. The CDR3 DNA is TGTGCCAGCAATCCCTGGACAGGGGGAGGGACTGAAGCTTTCTTT. This translates into CASNPWTGGGTEAFF.

CDR3 protein: CAGEKPGLANYYFSYEQYF. The CDR3 region has the DNA TGTGCCGGAGAGAAACCGGGACTAGCGAACTACTACTTTTCCTACGAGCAGTACTTC. The genes are TRBV5-8 and TRBJ2-7; 10 bases fit TRBD2. V lost 10 bases and J lost 1; bases outside the gene matches: 23. The CDR3 is 19 amino acids. Germline lookup yields CDR1 SGHTS and CDR2 YDEGEE.

The V and J genes are TRBV19 and TRBJ2-7, with TRBD2 matching 12 bases. There are 15 residues in the CDR3. Germline V gene sequence: CDR1 LNHDA, CDR2 SQIVND (reference sequence). V gave up 4 bases and J gave up 6 bases; unmatched junction bases: 7. This CDR3 reads CASSTTSGSKREQYF. In nucleotides, the CDR3 is TGTGCCAGTAGTACGACTAGCGGGAGCAAACGCGAGCAGTACTTC.

The chain has TRBV19 and TRBJ2-2, with D possibly being TRBD2 (5 bases). There are 15 residues in the CDR3. Germline loops: CDR1 LNHDA, CDR2 SQIVND (reference sequence). The germline V and J ends were trimmed by 5 bases and 5 bases, with 15 bases remaining between them. CDR3 sequence reads: CASSRAGLGTGELFF. DNA of the CDR3: TGTGCCAGTAGTCGGGCGGGCCTGGGTACCGGGGAGCTGTTTTTT.

This chain joins TRBV6-4 and TRBJ2-7; D uncertain. The V and J ends lost 8 bases and 1 base respectively, with 18 bases between them. Germline CDR1 and CDR2: MRHNA and SNTAGT. This CDR3 has 15 residues. The CDR3 DNA sequence: TGTGCCAGCCTGCCGCGCGTTTCCGAGTCCTACGAGCAGTACTTC. Translated: CASLPRVSESYEQYF.

This chain joins TRBV5-1 and TRBJ2-4; possibly TRBD1 for D (6 bases). CDR3 length: 15 amino acids. Deletions cut 3 bases from V and 0 bases from J, with 10 bases between. CDR1 SGHRS and CDR2 YFSETQ come from the germline V gene. DNA of the CDR3: TGCGCCAGCAGCTCGGACAGTTTAGCCAAAAACATTCAGTACTTC. Amino acids: CASSSDSLAKNIQYF.

This clone was recorded only once. The rearrangement joins TRBV19 to TRBJ2-1, with 7 bases that match TRBD1. The length of the CDR3 is 16 residues. V lost 6 bases, J lost 4 bases, and 12 bases stayed unmatched. Per the germline V gene, CDR1 is LNHDA and CDR2 is SQIVND (reference sequence). CDR3 residues: CASRGPGTDAYNEQFF. Written as DNA, the CDR3 is TGTGCCAGTAGGGGACCGGGGACAGACGCATACAATGAGCAGTTCTTC.

V usage is TRBV9 and J usage is TRBJ1-1; D perhaps matches TRBD1 (5 bases). Trimming pared 0 bases from V and 1 base from J, leaving 10 bases between. Germline lookup yields CDR1 SGDLS and CDR2 YYNGEE. This CDR3 is 15 amino acids long. The CDR3 DNA follows: TGTGCCAGCAGCGTAGTGGGGGGGAGGAACACTGAAGCTTTCTTT. Protein product: CASSVVGGRNTEAFF.

This CDR3 is CASSRTSGSADTQYF. DNA for the CDR3: TGTGCCAGCAGCCGGACTAGCGGGAGTGCAGATACGCAGTATTTT. The rearrangement uses TRBV5-4 and TRBJ2-3; 13 nucleotides line up with TRBD2. The junction had 3 bases not matched to a gene; V was cut back by 4 bases and J by 4 bases. The CDR3 is 15 amino acids. The V gene's germline CDR1 is SGHNT and CDR2 YYREEE (reference sequence).